This entry describes one T cell receptor (beta chain). A few counts support this clone. Its antigen is not yet known. One base away there is no much larger clone; base qualities are not given. Cut back by 0 bases and 5 bases, the V and J ends lie 12 bases apart. From the cysteine through the phenylalanine, the CDR3 covers 15 amino acids. Only CDR3 DNA remains: 45 bases, in frame from the first base. Reading the germline V gene (reference sequence) gives CDR1 LNHNV and CDR2 YYDKDF. These data belong to a study of CD8+ T cells in alopecia areata (dated by TCRdb to the late 2010s). With regard to the full study: The treated patients took part in an open-label pilot trial in which moderate-to-severe alopecia areata was treated with oral tofacitinib at 5 to 10 mg twice daily. Human TCRbeta sequencing covered scalp tissue and sorted CD4+ and CD8+ peripheral blood T cells from patchy and totalis/universalis alopecia areata patients and healthy controls. Tofacitinib-treated patients had biopsies at baseline and at 4 and 24 weeks of treatment, with a later scalp biopsy in several patients. Clonality in the scalp was compared among normal scalp (n=4), patchy alopecia areata scalp (n=8), and alopecia totalis/universalis scalp (n=8). RNA came from the PAXgene miRNA kit for fixed scalp, the miRNeasy kit for PBMCs, and the RNeasy kit for mouse skin. TCRbeta CDR3 regions were amplified by immunoSEQ multiplex PCR with 35 Vbeta forward and 13 Jbeta reverse primers. Patients stayed on tofacitinib for 6 to 18 months and then had 6 months of follow-up off drug so that delayed response and recurrence could be assessed. The study used high-throughput TCRbeta sequencing to examine T cell clonal expansion in alopecia areata, in both the C3H/HeJ mouse model and human patients. Disease severity in treated patients was measured with the SALT score, which quantifies the percentage of affected scalp surface area.

The library was obtained by the immunoSEQ multiplex PCR assay. RNA was extracted from all samples and reverse transcribed into cDNA, which served as template for TCR sequencing. First-strand cDNA was synthesized using SuperScript III with a 2:1 mix of oligo-dT and random hexamers. A synthetic immune receptor repertoire was used to measure amplification bias, and any remaining bias was corrected computationally. As for how the authors treated the data: Raw reads were preprocessed to remove errors, and CDR3 was defined according to IMGT conventions as the region from the conserved cysteine to phenylalanine. Clonality was computed as 1 minus the Shannon entropy, with the entropy normalized by log2 of the number of productive unique TCRs. CD4 or CD8 identity of scalp clones was inferred by cross-referencing scalp TCRbeta sequences with sorted blood CD4 and CD8 repertoires. In its TCRdb copy, this immuneACCESS table keeps in-frame sequences only and misses some clones. Where compared with another copy, unresolved V genes explain less than half of these, and the others have no known cause. V and J calls and clone size are given by that table; D and trimming were obtained from the DNA. The sample table contains 150,000 to 200,000 clones; only one count was recorded for just under 65% of them. The top ten clones comprise approximately 1.4% of the sample.

The treatment or condition label on this specimen signifies: oral pan-JAK inhibitor, 5-10 mg twice daily. Peripheral blood and lesional scalp punch biopsies were obtained from patients with alopecia areata. After PBMCs were isolated by density centrifugation and stained for CD3, CD4 and CD8, a FACSAria was used to sort CD4+ and CD8+ T cells. Findings and caveats that apply to the study as a whole: Shared TCR sequences between patients were less evident than in mice, which may be partly attributable to HLA diversity in the patient population. Unlike mouse skin, which is dominated by gammadelta T cells, normal human skin has resident alphabeta T cells that are also sequenced, and this complicates analysis of the scalp TCR repertoire. The treated cohort was small, with a single nonresponder, so links between baseline CD8+ expansion and response need larger studies. Many expanded lesional clones were found to persist in scalp and blood during tofacitinib treatment, and relapse after treatment cessation may be partly explained by this persistence. Lesional scalp, especially in alopecia totalis/universalis, showed higher clonality and more expanded CD8+ clones than normal scalp, suggesting antigenic drive. Tofacitinib significantly decreased scalp clonality and the number of expanded CD8+ clones among the top 100 scalp clones.

This TCR came from a human donor with alopecia areata. The chain couples TRBV15 to TRBJ2-3, and perhaps TRBD1 as D gene, on 5 matching bases. The sample here was CD4+ T cells sorted from blood, taken around week 50, from a patient treated with tofacitinib. The nucleotides read TGTGCCACCAGCAGAGATGCGCAGGGAATAGATACGCAGTATTTT. Translated, this gives CATSRDAQGIDTQYF.